The subject of this entry is one T cell receptor beta chain. The target antigen is unknown. The data were obtained in a study of cytotoxic CD8 clonotypes in ibrutinib-treated CLL. In the study overall: The group held more than 10 relapsed/refractory and around 15 treatment-naive patients, with 17 IGHV unmutated. Recorded responses included about 25 partial and 2 complete; following median around 68 months, 14 stayed remitted and about 12 progressed. Study observations and caveats: Shared public clonotypes were rare, and on treatment they either got smaller or stayed the same. Circulating CD8+ T-cell counts were tracked by baseline clonality, which exceeded that of age-matched healthy donors.

TCRdb's copy holds only in-frame clones and misses some; the assay was immunoSEQ multiplex PCR. The profile covers more than 85,000 clones, with 70% to 80% appearing a single time and around 32% taken by the ten largest. The source material was PBMCs, sampled after 12 months of ibrutinib treatment. The TCR comes from a human donor with chronic lymphocytic leukemia.

CDR3: CASSQDPTGIGPSALNTIYF. CDR3 DNA: TGTGCCAGCAGCCAAGATCCGACAGGAATCGGTCCGTCGGCCTTAAACACCATATATTTT. The rearrangement links TRBV4-2 to TRBJ1-3; D is possibly TRBD1 (6 bases). Germline V lookup: CDR1 LGHNA, CDR2 YNFKEQ. The ends were cut back, 0 bases at V and 6 bases at J, with 27 bases in the middle. The CDR3 extends over 20 amino acids.